These 23 T cell receptor beta chains came from one sample sequenced in a study of blood T cell repertoires in COVID-19 (dated by TCRdb to about 2020). Receptor amplification or capture employed the immunoSEQ multiplex PCR assay. This is the immuneACCESS table as TCRdb keeps it, with only in-frame sequences that have V and J called. A part of the clones is gone; compared with another copy, unresolved V genes explain less than half, and the rest is unexplained. The table for this sample lists some 180,000 clones; more than 85% of them were counted only once. The biggest ten clones account for just over 2.5% of the sample. Source material: peripheral blood. The receptors come from a woman at least 80 years old with COVID-19, enrolled during active disease.

The chain combines TRBV6-9 with TRBJ1-5, with D uncertain. CDR1 MNHGY and CDR2 SVAAGI come from the germline V gene. Trimming took off 6 bases at V and 3 bases at J, with 15 bases between the two ends. This CDR3 has 15 amino acids. This CDR3 is CASSYIRGDNQPQHF. DNA of the CDR3: TGTGCCAGCAGCTATATTCGGGGAGACAATCAGCCCCAGCATTTT.

The rearrangement uses TRBV4-1 and TRBJ2-1; the D gene is possibly TRBD2 (6 bases). The CDR3 is 15 amino acids. Trimming stripped 5 bases from V and 9 bases from J, with 20 bases between. The germline V gene encodes CDR1 MGHRA and CDR2 YSYEKL. This CDR3 reads CASSAPSEKIGEQFF. For the CDR3, the DNA is TGCGCCAGCAGCGCACCTAGCGAGAAAATTGGTGAGCAGTTCTTC.

CDR3 sequence reads: CASSQGIKNIQYF. Here the CDR3 DNA reads TGTGCCAGCAGTCAGGGGATCAAAAACATTCAGTACTTC. The rearrangement links TRBV27 to TRBJ2-4; D perhaps matches TRBD1 (6 bases). The CDR3 is 13 residues long. Deletions cut 5 bases from V and 3 bases from J, with 8 bases between. Germline CDR1 reads MNHEY; CDR2 reads SMNVEV (reference sequence).

The chain is built from TRBV19 and TRBJ1-1; D is ambiguous. The CDR3 extends over 13 amino acids. The V gene lost 4 bases and the J gene lost 1 base, with 7 bases spanning the gap. Germline V gene data show CDR1 as LNHDA and CDR2 as SQIVND (reference sequence). The CDR3 DNA is TGTGCCAGTAGTACAACAGCGAACACTGAAGCTTTCTTT. This encodes CASSTTANTEAFF.

V is TRBV12-3 or TRBV12-4 and J is TRBJ1-1; D is perhaps TRBD1 (5 bases). V shed 5 bases and J shed 5 bases, with 12 bases lying between them. The CDR3 has 13 amino acids. The CDR3 reads CASSPGFVTEAFF. The DNA for the CDR3 is TGTGCCAGCAGTCCAGGGTTTGTAACTGAAGCTTTCTTT.

The V and J genes are TRBV5-1 and TRBJ2-3; 9 bases line up with TRBD2. The CDR3 has 15 residues. V shed 3 bases and J 2 bases; nucleotides not matched to a gene: 4. Germline CDR1 SGHRS, CDR2 YFSETQ. The CDR3 DNA sequence: TGCGCCAGCAGCTCTGGGACTAGCACCACAGATACGCAGTATTTT. The encoded protein is CASSSGTSTTDTQYF.

This sequence joins TRBV29-1 and TRBJ2-5; D gene ambiguous. The CDR3 spans 9 residues. Trimming took off 6 bases at V and 4 bases at J, with 3 bases between the two ends. Germline V lookup: CDR1 SQVTM, CDR2 ANQGSEA. The CDR3 loop is CSVGETQYF. CDR3 in DNA: TGCAGCGTCGGAGAGACCCAGTACTTC.

The chain employs TRBV7-6 and TRBJ2-7; 10 nucleotides match TRBD2. This CDR3 is 16 amino acids long. V shed 5 bases, J shed 1 base, and the junction held 8 bases outside the gene matches. The V gene's germline CDR1 is SGHVS and CDR2 FNYEAQ. The CDR3 sequence is CASSPQTSGASYEQYF. CDR3 sequence (DNA): TGTGCCAGCAGCCCGCAAACTAGCGGGGCTTCCTACGAGCAGTACTTC.

The chain uses TRBV7-9 and TRBJ1-2, with 9 bases lining up with TRBD1. In germline, CDR1 is SEHNR, CDR2 FQNEAQ (reference sequence). V was clipped by 1 base and J by 6 bases; unmatched bases: 6. The CDR3 loop spans 15 amino acids. For the CDR3, the DNA is TGTGCCAGCAGCTTAGGTAGAGGACAGGGGAATGGCTACACCTTC. Residues: CASSLGRGQGNGYTF. The full variable domain, rest sourced from reference TRBV7-9 and TRBJ1-2, is DTGVSQNPRHKITKRGQNVTFRCDPISEHNRLYWYRQTLGQGPEFLTYFQNEAQLEKSRLLSDRFSAERPKGSFSTLEIQRTEQGDSAMYLCASSLGRGQGNGYTFGSGTRLTVV.

V usage is TRBV28 and J usage is TRBJ2-7; 10 bases align to TRBD1. The junction had 13 bases not matched to a gene; V was cut back by 6 bases and J by 5 bases. The CDR3 extends over 16 amino acids. Germline loops: CDR1 MDHEN, CDR2 SYDVKM. The CDR3 DNA sequence: TGTGCCAGCAGAACCCTCTCTGGGACAGGGGAAAACGAGCAGTACTTC. This gives the protein CASRTLSGTGENEQYF.

The V call is TRBV2, the J call TRBJ2-5; D not certain. From germline, CDR1 is SNHLY and CDR2 FYNNEI. The CDR3 is 12 amino acids. Trimming took 10 bases from V and 4 from J, leaving 13 bases between them. As DNA, the CDR3 is TGTGCCACCCGACTGATAGGAGAGACCCAGTACTTC. This encodes CATRLIGETQYF.

The J gene is TRBJ1-1, the V gene TRBV7-3; D is unresolved. CDR1 SGHTA and CDR2 FQGTGA come from the germline V gene. The CDR3 covers 14 residues. V lost 2 bases to trimming and J lost 3 bases, with 10 bases between them. CDR3 region: CASSLAGKDTEAFF. As DNA, the CDR3 is TGTGCCAGCAGCTTAGCGGGGAAGGACACTGAAGCTTTCTTT.

The chain employs TRBV7-2 and TRBJ2-5; 7 bases agree with TRBD1. CDR1 SGHTA and CDR2 FQGNSA come from the germline V gene. V gave up 3 bases and J gave up 2 bases; unmatched junction bases: 6. The CDR3 sequence is 15 residues long. The CDR3 DNA follows: TGTGCCAGCAGCTTCTCACCGGGACAGCAAGAGACCCAGTACTTC. It encodes CASSFSPGQQETQYF.

The rearrangement uses TRBV5-1 and TRBJ2-7, with TRBD1 matching 8 bases. The CDR3 length is 15 residues. V shed 1 base, J shed 6 bases, and the junction held 9 bases outside the gene matches. In germline, CDR1 is SGHRS, CDR2 YFSETQ. The CDR3 DNA follows: TGCGCCAGCAGCTTGTCGCAGGGGGCGAGGGGCGAGCAGTACTTC. Its protein is CASSLSQGARGEQYF.

The chain has TRBV7-8 and TRBJ2-3; 8 bases line up with TRBD2. Germline V gives CDR1 SGHVS, CDR2 FQNEAQ. V lost 6 bases to trimming and J lost 9 bases; unmatched junction nucleotides: 8. The CDR3 contains 13 residues. The CDR3 nucleotides read TGTGCCAGCAGTCTCCGAGAGCGGGGGACGCAGTATTTT. Its protein product is CASSLRERGTQYF.

CDR3 loop: CATPGLTSYNEQFF. CDR3 nucleotides: TGTGCCACCCCGGGACTAACCTCCTACAATGAGCAGTTCTTC. The gene calls are TRBV2 and TRBJ2-1; 7 nucleotides line up with TRBD2. CDR3 length: 14 residues. Trimming cost V 10 bases and J 0 bases; bases outside gene matches: 6. Germline assignment: CDR1 SNHLY and CDR2 FYNNEI.

The chain uses TRBV24-1 and TRBJ2-1; 12 bases agree with TRBD2. V gave up 9 bases and J gave up 4 bases; unmatched junction bases: 0. CDR1 and CDR2 (germline): KGHDR, SFDVKD. This CDR3 has 13 amino acids. The CDR3 loop is CATGTSGYNEQFF. The CDR3 nucleotides read TGTGCCACCGGGACTAGCGGGTACAATGAGCAGTTCTTC.

CDR3 residues: CASSSLGLAANTGELFF. DNA for the CDR3: TGTGCCAGCAGTTCCCTTGGACTAGCGGCGAACACCGGGGAGCTGTTTTTT. J is TRBJ2-2 and V is TRBV6-2 or TRBV6-3; TRBD2 agrees at 10 bases. V shed 4 bases, J shed 0 bases, and the junction held 5 bases outside the gene matches. Germline values: CDR1 MNHEY, CDR2 SVGEGT. The CDR3 totals 17 residues.

CDR3 DNA sequence: TGTGCCAGCAGCTTTGGCGGGAGCGCCTACAATGAGCAGTTCTTC. Protein: CASSFGGSAYNEQFF. This chain links TRBV5-4 with TRBJ2-1; TRBD2 aligns across 7 bases. Germline V gene data show CDR1 as SGHNT and CDR2 as YYREEE (reference sequence). CDR3 length equals 15 residues. V shed 2 bases, J shed 2 bases, and the junction held 4 bases outside the gene matches.

The gene calls are TRBV5-1 and TRBJ1-1; possibly TRBD1 for D (6 bases). The CDR3 covers 15 residues. Germline V gene sequence: CDR1 SGHRS, CDR2 YFSETQ. Trimming cost V 2 bases and J 1 base, with 12 bases left between them. The CDR3 DNA is TGCGCCAGCAGCTTAAACAGGGTAGGGAACACTGAAGCTTTCTTT. It yields the protein CASSLNRVGNTEAFF.

The table lists this clone with a count of one. The rearrangement joins TRBV20-1 to TRBJ1-6; 7 nucleotides line up with TRBD1. Germline CDR1 DFQATT, CDR2 SNEGSKA (reference sequence). CDR3 length: 16 amino acids. The junction had 10 bases not matched to a gene; V was cut back by 3 bases and J by 5 bases. This CDR3 reads CSASSLYRGDNSPLHF. As DNA, the CDR3 is TGCAGTGCTAGTTCCCTTTACAGGGGAGATAATTCACCCCTCCACTTT.

This rearrangement joins TRBV29-1 to TRBJ2-3; D not resolved. V was clipped by 7 bases and J by 1 base, with 15 bases between them. The CDR3 is 14 residues long. CDR1 SQVTM and CDR2 ANQGSEA come from the germline V gene. The CDR3 DNA follows: TGCAGCGCCACCCTTCGCGTGGGCACAGATACGCAGTATTTT. This gives the protein CSATLRVGTDTQYF.

This clone came up once. An end of the junction does not agree with germline; a read error may underlie this. The chain has TRBV7-7 and TRBJ2-1; TRBD2 aligns across 9 bases. The germline CDR1 and CDR2 sequences are SSHAT and FNYEAQ (reference sequence). The CDR3 has 15 amino acids. The CDR3 loop is CASSWGTSLNNEQFF. DNA of the CDR3: TGTGCTAGCAGCTGGGGGACTAGCCTGAACAATGAGCAGTTCTTC.